This T cell receptor beta chain was obtained from a study of Graves' ophthalmopathy and Graves' hyperthyroidism. Study results and caveats: The model forecast ophthalmopathy progression, reaching around 70% sensitivity and roughly 72% specificity. A majority of expanded thyroid clonotypes exceeding 0.001 frequency were likewise present in blood.

Germline V gene lookup returns CDR1 SQVTM and CDR2 ANQGSEA. Trimming removed 4 bases from V and 1 base from J; junction bases left unmatched: 12. The CDR3 totals 17 residues. There are many counts of this clonotype. What it binds is unknown. Certain patients were not enrolled. These were patients with other autoimmune diseases, uncontrolled infections, pregnancy or lactation. Scientists amplified the TCR beta CDR3 regions from RNA transcripts. First-round RT-PCR employed HTBI primers, with a second-round multiplex PCR after it. From the multiplex PCR reads, TCRdb called clonotypes with MiXCR, one entry per CDR3 protein. The table has under 350,000 distinct CDR3 sequences, 15% to 20% seen once.

The material sequenced was peripheral blood. V usage is TRBV29-1 and J usage is TRBJ1-5, with TRBD1 identical over 8 bases. This receptor was obtained from an adult man with Graves' ophthalmopathy. The CDR3 is CSVVTTGDPLSNQPQHF. The DNA for the CDR3 is TGCAGCGTTGTGACGACAGGGGACCCGTTAAGCAATCAGCCCCAGCATTTT.